A single sample is the source of the 19 T cell receptor beta chains below, sequenced in a study of cytomegalovirus exposure and HLA in healthy donors. This PCR relied on a set of 60 Vbeta primers and 13 Jbeta primers. The assay was immunoSEQ multiplex PCR, and TCRdb's table has in-frame clones only and misses some. The sample includes about 160,000 clones, approximately 85% of them seen just once. The sequenced sample was PBMCs. The receptor set was obtained from a girl aged 2-10 years in good health and CMV-seropositive.

This clone was recorded a few times. The V and J genes are TRBV7-9 and TRBJ1-1, with a tentative D call TRBD1 (5 bases). CDR1 is SEHNR and CDR2 is FQNEAQ in the germline V gene (reference sequence). Between the trimmed V and J ends, which lost 8 bases and 2 bases, there was a span of 12 bases. CDR3 length: 13 residues. The CDR3 loop reads CASRDSTNTEAFF. The CDR3 DNA sequence: TGTGCCAGCCGGGACTCTACAAACACTGAAGCTTTCTTT.

This rearrangement joins TRBV6-5 to TRBJ2-7; a possible D gene is TRBD2 (6 bases). Germline CDR1 is MNHEY and CDR2 is SVGAGI. Trimming removed 6 bases from V and 1 base from J, with 7 bases in between. This CDR3 contains 12 residues. The CDR3 reads CASSRGSYEQYF. DNA of the CDR3: TGTGCCAGCAGCCGGGGGTCCTACGAGCAGTACTTC.

The V gene is TRBV6-1, the J gene TRBJ1-4; D gene uncertain. Trimming removed 2 bases at V and 12 bases at J, with 7 bases between. Germline assignment: CDR1 MNHNS and CDR2 SASEGT. The CDR3 has 11 residues. The chain's CDR3 is CASSEWSELFF. DNA of the CDR3: TGTGCCAGCAGTGAATGGAGTGAACTGTTTTTT.

V gene TRBV30 combines with J gene TRBJ2-3; 7 bases are shared with TRBD2. The germline CDR1 and CDR2 sequences are GTSNPN and SVGIG (reference sequence). The CDR3 has 16 amino acids. V was clipped by 0 bases and J by 4 bases; unmatched bases: 10. In DNA form, the CDR3 reads TGTGCCTGGAGTGTAGGCCTAGCGGACCGATCAGATACGCAGTATTTT. Translating it yields CAWSVGLADRSDTQYF.

V usage is TRBV6-5 and J usage is TRBJ2-4; D may be TRBD2 (6 bases). The CDR3 is made up of 15 amino acids. Germline-derived CDR1 and CDR2 are MNHEY and SVGAGI. Trimming took 5 bases from V and 3 from J, leaving 14 bases between them. The CDR3 region has the DNA TGTGCCAGCAGTAGAGGCGGGAAGGACAAAAACATTCAGTACTTC. Protein sequence: CASSRGGKDKNIQYF.

V is TRBV5-1 and J is TRBJ1-1; D is unresolved. Germline values: CDR1 SGHRS, CDR2 YFSETQ. Trimming removed 6 bases at V and 9 bases at J, with 18 bases between. This CDR3 is 13 amino acids long. CDR3 loop: CASKEGPLAKAFF. The CDR3 bases are TGCGCCAGCAAGGAGGGTCCTCTGGCAAAAGCTTTCTTT.

The chain is built from TRBV25-1 and TRBJ2-5; D not certain. The CDR3 is 12 amino acids. Germline V gene data show CDR1 as MGHDK and CDR2 as SYGVNS. Trimming removed 4 bases at V and 2 bases at J, with 5 bases between. CDR3 coding DNA: TGTGCCAGCAGTGGCCTACAAGAGACCCAGTACTTC. Translating it yields CASSGLQETQYF. Complete variable domain (other parts from reference TRBV25-1 and TRBJ2-5): EADIYQTPRYLVIGTGKKITLECSQTMGHDKMYWYQQDPGMELHLIHYSYGVNSTEKGDLSSESTVSRIRTEHFPLTLESARPSHTSQYLCASSGLQETQYFGPGTRLLVL.

This clone was counted between two and nine times. The gene calls are TRBV9 and TRBJ1-1; 7 positions agree with TRBD1. The V segment lost 2 bases and the J segment 0 bases; nucleotides outside the gene matches: 4. Germline V gene sequence: CDR1 SGDLS, CDR2 YYNGEE. The CDR3 sequence is 15 residues long. The CDR3: CASSVEGTVNTEAFF. The DNA of the CDR3 is TGTGCCAGCAGCGTGGAAGGGACAGTGAACACTGAAGCTTTCTTT.

The chain links TRBV23-1 to TRBJ2-5; D is uncertain. Being an ORF, TRBV23-1 has a function that is uncertain. The CDR3 spans 13 residues. V was pared by 4 bases and J by 0 bases, with 6 bases between. In DNA form, the CDR3 reads TGCGCCAGCAGTCGCCAGTACCAAGAGACCCAGTACTTC. Its protein is CASSRQYQETQYF.

CDR3 coding DNA: TGCGCCAGCAGTCAAGGGGACAGACCTTATAGCAATCAGCCCCAGCATTTT. It encodes CASSQGDRPYSNQPQHF. The J gene is TRBJ1-5, the V gene TRBV23-1, with 7 bases fitting TRBD1. TRBV23-1 is recorded as an ORF, its role being uncertain. Trimming removed 2 bases from V and 0 bases from J; junction bases left unmatched: 7. This CDR3 is built from 17 residues.

This sequence joins TRBV28 and TRBJ1-2; D ambiguous. The CDR3 sequence is 17 residues long. V lost 2 bases, J lost 0 bases, and 16 bases lay in between. Germline values: CDR1 MDHEN, CDR2 SYDVKM. DNA for the CDR3: TGTGCCAGCAGTTTAATCGGCCACTACCCCACTAACTATGGCTACACCTTC. It encodes CASSLIGHYPTNYGYTF.

The chain combines TRBV19 with TRBJ1-1; possibly TRBD1 for D (5 bases). Germline lookup yields CDR1 LNHDA and CDR2 SQIVND (reference sequence). V lost 5 bases, J lost 4 bases, and 8 bases lay in between. The CDR3 covers 12 residues. The CDR3 region is CASSPGGTEAFF. The CDR3 DNA follows: TGTGCCAGTAGTCCGGGGGGCACTGAAGCTTTCTTT.

The chain has TRBV7-9 and TRBJ2-6; 9 bases agree with TRBD1. The V and J ends lost 5 bases and 2 bases, in that order; junction bases with no gene match: 7. Germline V gene data show CDR1 as SEHNR and CDR2 as FQNEAQ (reference sequence). The CDR3 consists of 17 residues. The CDR3: CASSDGTGITGANVLTF. CDR3 DNA: TGTGCCAGCAGCGACGGGACAGGGATCACTGGGGCCAACGTCCTGACTTTC.

This sequence joins TRBV28 and TRBJ2-2; TRBD2 matches at 10 bases. Germline CDR1 reads MDHEN; CDR2 reads SYDVKM. V gave up 4 bases and J gave up 4 bases; unmatched junction bases: 6. There are 16 residues in the CDR3. The CDR3 loop is CASSSPSGSGTGELFF. Written as DNA, the CDR3 is TGTGCCAGCAGTTCCCCTAGCGGGAGCGGCACCGGGGAGCTGTTTTTT.

J is TRBJ1-5 and V is TRBV5-6, with a weak D call TRBD1 (6 bases). Germline V lookup: CDR1 SGHDT, CDR2 YYEEEE. V was shortened by 4 bases and J by 4 bases, with 12 bases between the two germline ends. The CDR3 runs 14 residues. The CDR3 region has the DNA TGTGCCAGCAGCGTAGGACAGAGGAATCAGCCCCAGCATTTT. Translating it yields CASSVGQRNQPQHF.

The chain recombines TRBV7-2 with TRBJ2-5, with D possibly being TRBD2 (5 bases). This CDR3 region has 13 residues. Germline values: CDR1 SGHTA, CDR2 FQGNSA. The germline V and J ends were trimmed by 5 bases and 4 bases, with 11 bases remaining between them. The DNA for the CDR3 is TGTGCCAGCAGCGGAGGCGTCACAGAGACCCAGTACTTC. Its protein product is CASSGGVTETQYF. The variable domain in full, completed from reference TRBV7-2 and TRBJ2-5, reads GAGVSQSPSNKVTEKGKDVELRCDPISGHTALYWYRQSLGQGLEFLIYFQGNSAPDKSGLPSDRFSAERTGGSVSTLTIQRTQQEDSAVYLCASSGGVTETQYFGPGTRLLVL.

V gene TRBV9 combines with J gene TRBJ1-1, with TRBD1 matching 9 bases. Looked up from germline, CDR1 is SGDLS and CDR2 is YYNGEE. J lost 1 base, V lost 3 bases, and 7 bases had no gene match. The CDR3 runs to 16 residues. The CDR3 region is CASSAGGTGKNTEAFF. Written as DNA, the CDR3 is TGTGCCAGCAGCGCTGGGGGGACAGGGAAGAACACTGAAGCTTTCTTT.

Comment on this clone: Other DNA sequences of this sample code for an identical CDR3. The chain has TRBV6-6 and TRBJ1-1; maybe TRBD1 (5 bases). The CDR3 is made up of 13 amino acids. Trimming took off 6 bases at V and 1 base at J, with 9 bases between the two ends. Germline V gene lookup returns CDR1 MNHNY and CDR2 SVGAGI (reference sequence). The CDR3 sequence is CASSPTGNTEAFF. CDR3 in DNA: TGTGCCAGCAGCCCCACAGGGAACACTGAAGCTTTCTTT.

This clone has just one count. The chain links TRBV28 to TRBJ1-5; no firm D call. This CDR3 contains 14 residues. The germline V gene encodes CDR1 MDHEN and CDR2 SYDVKM. With 7 bases removed from V and 0 bases from J, the gap between germline ends came to 10 bases. The CDR3 DNA is TGTGCCAGCATCCCGGGTAATAGCAATCAGCCCCAGCATTTT. Protein: CASIPGNSNQPQHF.